These T cell receptor beta chains were read from a single sample in a study of blood T cell repertoires in COVID-19. Profiling relied on immunoSEQ multiplex PCR, and the TCRdb table lists in-frame clones only, not all of them. The sample consists of about 240,000 clones, more than 80% of them appearing once. Sequencing was carried out using peripheral blood. The receptors originated from a woman of 80 years or more with COVID-19, enrolled during active disease. Both conserved end residues are part of each CDR3. A D gene is named only where the DNA matches it firmly. Where a row states a size, it is once, few, many or the class of an expanded clone; other rows omit it.

J gene	V gene	D gene	clone size	CDR3 DNA	CDR3 protein
TRBJ1-4	TRBV5-1	TRBD1	NA	TGCGCCAGCAGGCCCCAGGGGGGAGCCTCTAATGAAAAACTGTTTTTT	CASRPQGGASNEKLFF
TRBJ2-1	TRBV6-5	TRBD1	NA	TGTGCCACCTCGGGACAGGTCTGGAATGAGCAGTTCTTC	CATSGQVWNEQFF
TRBJ2-5	TRBV9	TRBD2	NA	TGTGCCAGCAGCCCTAGCGGGAGGCAAGAGACCCAGTACTTC	CASSPSGRQETQYF
TRBJ2-3	TRBV3-1/TRBV3-2	TRBD1	NA	TGTGCCAGCAGCCAAGCCACAGGGGTTGGAGATACGCAGTATTTT	CASSQATGVGDTQYF
TRBJ2-2	TRBV28	NA	once	TGTGCCAGCAGGCTTTCTAGCGATCCCGGGGAGCTGTTTTTT	CASRLSSDPGELFF
TRBJ1-4	TRBV5-1	TRBD1	once	TGCGCCAGCAGTTCAGGGACAGGGAATGAAAAACTGTTTTTT	CASSSGTGNEKLFF
TRBJ2-7	TRBV7-9	NA	NA	TGTGCCAGCAGCTTTACAGGGAGGGTAGCCTACGAGCAGTACTTC	CASSFTGRVAYEQYF
TRBJ1-3	TRBV6-4	NA	few	TGTGCCAGTATCTCGACAGCGAGTACCCCAAACTCTGGAAACACCATATATTTT	CASISTASTPNSGNTIYF
TRBJ2-3	TRBV12-3/TRBV12-4	NA	many	TGTGCCAGCAGTCCCGGCACAGATACGCAGTATTTT	CASSPGTDTQYF
TRBJ2-7	TRBV5-6	TRBD1	NA	TGTGCCAGCAGCTTGGGGACAGGGGTTAACTACGAGCAGTACTTC	CASSLGTGVNYEQYF
TRBJ1-3	TRBV6-5	NA	NA	TGTGCCAGCAGTTCGACAGGAAACACCATATATTTT	CASSSTGNTIYF
TRBJ1-2	TRBV3-1/TRBV3-2	NA	NA	TGTGCCAGCAGCCAACGTCAGGGGCGTAACTATGGCTACACCTTC	CASSQRQGRNYGYTF
TRBJ2-7	TRBV29-1	TRBD2	NA	TGCAGCGTTGCCTCACTAGCGGGCGACGAGCAGTACTTC	CSVASLAGDEQYF
TRBJ1-2	TRBV3-1/TRBV3-2	NA	NA	TGTGCCAGCAGCCTACTCCTAGGCGGCAACTATGGCTACACCTTC	CASSLLLGGNYGYTF
TRBJ1-1	TRBV4-2	NA	NA	TGTGCCAGCAGCCAAGATGCGGGGGTTGAAGCTTTCTTT	CASSQDAGVEAFF
TRBJ2-1	TRBV7-2	NA	once	TGTGCCAGCAGCTTAGGCCCTAGAGAGGAGCAGTTCTTC	CASSLGPREEQFF
TRBJ2-3	TRBV5-1	NA	NA	TGCGCCAGCAGCTTGGGGGACTCCACAGATACGCAGTATTTT	CASSLGDSTDTQYF
TRBJ2-5	TRBV9	TRBD2	few	TGTGCCAGCAGCGTAGCCCCGACTAGCGGGAAAGAGACCCAGTACTTC	CASSVAPTSGKETQYF
TRBJ1-5	TRBV15	TRBD1	NA	TGTGCCACCAGCAGAGTCGGCAGGGGGAGTAGCAATCAGCCCCAGCATTTT	CATSRVGRGSSNQPQHF
TRBJ2-7	TRBV6-5	TRBD2	NA	TGTGCCACCTTACTAGCGGGGGTCCCCTACGAGCAGTACTTC	CATLLAGVPYEQYF
TRBJ2-2	TRBV11-2	NA	NA	TGTGCCAGCAGCCTGAACACCGGGGAGCTGTTTTTT	CASSLNTGELFF
TRBJ2-7	TRBV9	NA	NA	TGTGCCAGCAGCGTAGATGCGGGTGCTCAATACGAGCAGTACTTC	CASSVDAGAQYEQYF
TRBJ2-1	TRBV19	TRBD2	NA	TGTGCCAGTAGTATAGTGGCTAGCGGGGGCTATGCTGAGCAGTTCTTC	CASSIVASGGYAEQFF
TRBJ2-1	TRBV7-9	NA	NA	TGTGCCAGCAGCTTGGTGAAGCTGTACAATGAGCAGTTCTTC	CASSLVKLYNEQFF
TRBJ1-2	TRBV28	NA	NA	TGTGCCAGCATCGCCAGCTTGGGGCGCGGCGGCTACACCTTC	CASIASLGRGGYTF
TRBJ1-3	TRBV18	NA	NA	TGTGCCAGCTCACCAGAGGTTTCGGGAAACACCATATATTTT	CASSPEVSGNTIYF
TRBJ1-1	TRBV15	NA	NA	TGTGCCACCAGCAGAGGGGCGGGGTGGACTGAAGCTTTCTTT	CATSRGAGWTEAFF
TRBJ2-5	TRBV2	TRBD2	NA	TGTGCCAGCAGGAGGACTAGCGGGAGCACGGACGAGACCCAGTACTTC	CASRRTSGSTDETQYF
TRBJ2-1	TRBV7-2	NA	NA	TGTGCCAGCAGCTTACGCCGACAGTACAATGAGCAGTTCTTC	CASSLRRQYNEQFF
TRBJ2-3	TRBV7-3	TRBD2	NA	TGTGCCAGCAGCTCCCGGACTAGCGGGGGGCCCCGCCCCACAGATACGCAGTATTTT	CASSSRTSGGPRPTDTQYF
TRBJ2-2	TRBV5-1	TRBD2	NA	TGCGCCAGCAGTCTGGCTAGCGGGGTTTTCGGGGAGCTGTTTTTT	CASSLASGVFGELFF
TRBJ2-2	TRBV20-1	TRBD2	NA	TGCAGTGCTAGTCTCGCGGGAGGGAACACCGGGGAGCTGTTTTTT	CSASLAGGNTGELFF
TRBJ2-5	TRBV6-4	NA	NA	TGTGCCAGCAGCAACCCAGGGGCGAAACAAGAGACCCAGTACTTC	CASSNPGAKQETQYF
TRBJ1-5	TRBV4-2	TRBD1	NA	TGTGCCAGCAGCCAATCTCAGGGACAGGGGCATCAGCCCCAGCATTTT	CASSQSQGQGHQPQHF
TRBJ2-1	TRBV10-2	TRBD2	NA	TGCGCCAGCAGGCTTAGCGGGAGGGCGGTGAATGAGCAGTTCTTC	CASRLSGRAVNEQFF
TRBJ2-7	TRBV2	TRBD1	NA	TGTGCCAGTGGGGGACAGGGGTACTACGAGCAGTACTTC	CASGGQGYYEQYF
TRBJ1-5	TRBV3-1/TRBV3-2	NA	NA	TGTGCCAGCAGCCTGAGGGGGGGCCCAAGACAGCCCCAGCATTTT	CASSLRGGPRQPQHF
TRBJ1-4	TRBV4-1	TRBD1	NA	TGCGCCAGCAGCCACGACCCGGGACAGGGCTATGAAAAACTGTTTTTT	CASSHDPGQGYEKLFF
TRBJ1-1	TRBV7-8	TRBD1	NA	TGTGCCAGCAGCCGTCGTGGGATCACAGGGGGCAAGGACACTGAAGCTTTCTTT	CASSRRGITGGKDTEAFF
TRBJ1-3	TRBV18	TRBD1	NA	TGTGCCAGCTCACCGCCGGGACAGGGGACGAGCTCTGGAAACACCATATATTTT	CASSPPGQGTSSGNTIYF
TRBJ2-5	TRBV5-4	TRBD1	NA	TGTGCCAGCAGCTTAAGGACAGGGGCGGGGGAGACCCAGTACTTC	CASSLRTGAGETQYF
TRBJ2-4	TRBV5-1	NA	NA	TGCGCCAGCAGCTTGGACGGAGCCAAAAACATTCAGTACTTC	CASSLDGAKNIQYF
TRBJ2-1	TRBV11-2	NA	NA	TGTGCCAGCAGCGCAGGGGTAGGGTACAATGAGCAGTTCTTC	CASSAGVGYNEQFF
TRBJ1-2	TRBV15	NA	NA	TGTGCCACCAGCCAGGACGGACTCCCTTATGGCTACACCTTC	CATSQDGLPYGYTF
TRBJ2-3	TRBV25-1	NA	NA	TGTGCCAGCAGTGCTCGACTAAATCGGGGCACAGATACGCAGTATTTT	CASSARLNRGTDTQYF
TRBJ2-3	TRBV2	TRBD1	NA	TGTGCCAGCAGATTACAGGGGGAAGATACGCAGTATTTT	CASRLQGEDTQYF
TRBJ1-1	TRBV5-1	NA	NA	TGCGCCAGCAGCCCCCAGGGCCTAGGCACTGAAGCTTTCTTT	CASSPQGLGTEAFF
TRBJ2-7	TRBV7-9	TRBD2	NA	TGTGCCAGCAGCGTACTAGCGGGGTTCGGCGAGCAGTACTTC	CASSVLAGFGEQYF
TRBJ1-4	TRBV29-1	NA	NA	TGCAGCGTTGAAGAAAACCGGGGGGCTGATGAAAAACTGTTTTTT	CSVEENRGADEKLFF
TRBJ2-1	TRBV4-1	TRBD2	NA	TGCGCCAGCAGACAAAACCCTAGCGGGGGGGCGCAAGAGCAGTTCTTC	CASRQNPSGGAQEQFF